A selection of T cell receptor beta chains follows, all from one sample in a study of T cells after yellow fever vaccination. TCRdb independently ran MiXCR on the 5' RACE reads; one entry per CDR3 protein. The repertoire holds roughly 330,000 distinct CDR3 sequences, with around 6.8% as singletons. The specimen comprised PBMCs, sampled about 49 days after the first yellow fever vaccination. The receptors shown here come from a man aged 18 to 30 who received the YFV17D yellow fever vaccine. The CDR3 runs from the conserved cysteine through the conserved F or W. A D gene is named only where the DNA matches it firmly. Part of the rows lack a size; the others show once, few, many or a class for expanded clones.

J gene | clone size | D gene | V gene | CDR3 protein | CDR3 DNA
TRBJ1-2 | NA | TRBD1 | TRBV7-2 | CASSLSGTGDADYGYTF | TGTGCCAGCAGCTTATCAGGGACAGGAGATGCTGACTATGGCTACACCTTC
TRBJ2-1 | many | TRBD2 | TRBV5-1 | CASSTPLAVSYNEQFF | TGCGCCAGCAGCACTCCCCTAGCGGTCTCCTACAATGAGCAGTTCTTC
TRBJ2-4 | NA | TRBD1 | TRBV20-1 | CSATGGHQNIQYF | TGCAGTGCCACAGGGGGCCACCAAAACATTCAGTACTTC
TRBJ2-2 | many | TRBD2 | TRBV12-3/TRBV12-4 | CASRARGGWRAGELFF | TGTGCCAGCAGGGCCCGGGGAGGGTGGCGTGCCGGGGAGCTGTTTTTT
TRBJ1-2 | few | TRBD1 | TRBV5-1 | CASSLGDRLETTF | TGCGCCAGCAGCTTGGGGGACAGGTTAGAAACGACCTTC
TRBJ1-1 | many | TRBD1 | TRBV12-3/TRBV12-4 | CASGNRGANTEAFF | TGTGCCAGCGGAAACAGGGGTGCGAACACTGAAGCTTTCTTT
TRBJ2-1 | NA | NA | TRBV20-1 | CSARPGGSSYNEQFF | TGCAGTGCCCGACCAGGAGGTAGCTCCTACAATGAGCAGTTCTTC
TRBJ1-1 | few | NA | TRBV24-1 | CATRHSRDTEAFF | TGTGCCACCAGGCATAGTAGGGACACTGAAGCTTTCTTT
TRBJ1-1 | NA | NA | TRBV25-1 | CASTPGLSGTEAFF | TGTGCCAGCACCCCCGGACTTTCCGGCACTGAAGCTTTCTTT
TRBJ1-2 | many | TRBD1 | TRBV5-1 | CASRTDRVRYGYTF | TGCGCCAGCAGAACGGACAGGGTGAGGTATGGCTACACCTTC
TRBJ1-4 | NA | NA | TRBV20-1 | CSAMREKLFF | TGCAGTGCTATGCGGGAAAAACTGTTTTTT
TRBJ2-7 | many | TRBD1 | TRBV2 | CASSEAARTGSYEQYF | TGTGCCAGCAGTGAAGCGGCCCGGACAGGGTCATACGAGCAGTACTTC
TRBJ2-7 | many | TRBD1 | TRBV7-2 | CASSLAGTETYEQYF | TGTGCCAGCAGCTTAGCCGGGACAGAGACCTACGAGCAGTACTTC
TRBJ2-1 | few | NA | TRBV9 | CASSVEWGTDEQFF | TGTGCCAGCAGCGTAGAGTGGGGTACCGATGAGCAGTTCTTC
TRBJ2-1 | many | TRBD1 | TRBV5-1 | CASSSEGQGIDNEQFF | TGCGCCAGCAGCTCCGAGGGACAGGGGATCGACAATGAGCAGTTCTTC
TRBJ2-3 | NA | NA | TRBV10-3 | CAISGTGAGITDTQYF | TGTGCCATCAGTGGGACTGGGGCCGGGATCACAGATACGCAGTATTTT
TRBJ2-3 | many | NA | TRBV20-1 | CSARDQTRTDTQYF | TGCAGTGCTAGAGATCAAACTCGCACAGATACGCAGTATTTT
TRBJ2-2 | NA | NA | TRBV11-1 | CASSFRRVDSGELFF | TGTGCCAGCAGCTTTCGTAGGGTGGACTCCGGGGAGCTGTTTTTT
TRBJ1-6 | many | NA | TRBV12-3/TRBV12-4 | CASSLEADNSPLHF | TGTGCCAGCAGTTTGGAGGCCGATAATTCACCCCTCCACTTT
TRBJ1-1 | few | TRBD1 | TRBV5-5 | CASSGNRGTEAFF | TGTGCCAGCAGCGGAAACAGGGGCACTGAAGCTTTCTTT
TRBJ2-7 | many | NA | TRBV12-3/TRBV12-4 | CASSLGEIYEQYF | TGTGCCAGCAGTTTGGGCGAGATCTACGAGCAGTACTTC
TRBJ1-4 | NA | NA | TRBV20-1 | CSARITNEKLFF | TGCAGTGCTCGGATTACGAATGAAAAACTGTTTTTT
TRBJ2-5 | few | TRBD2 | TRBV5-1 | CASSLYAGEQETQYF | TGCGCCAGCAGCTTGTACGCGGGGGAGCAAGAGACCCAGTACTTC
TRBJ2-1 | NA | TRBD2 | TRBV6-1 | CASSGLAGGGSYNEQFF | TGTGCCAGCAGTGGACTAGCGGGGGGGGGCTCCTACAATGAGCAGTTCTTC
TRBJ2-2 | few | NA | TRBV18 | CASSPGAPTNTGELFF | TGTGCCAGCTCACCGGGGGCTCCCACGAACACCGGGGAGCTGTTTTTT
TRBJ2-5 | NA | TRBD2 | TRBV7-2 | CASSLGSSGGQETQYF | TGTGCCAGCAGCTTAGGATCTAGCGGGGGCCAAGAGACCCAGTACTTC
TRBJ2-2 | many | NA | TRBV5-1 | CASSFSTNTGELFF | TGCGCCAGCAGCTTCTCAACGAACACCGGGGAGCTGTTTTTT
TRBJ2-1 | many | NA | TRBV5-1 | CASSLGSQTYNEQFF | TGCGCCAGCAGCTTGGGGTCCCAGACCTACAATGAGCAGTTCTTC
TRBJ2-1 | NA | TRBD2 | TRBV12-3/TRBV12-4 | CASRWTSGAKSEQFF | TGTGCCAGCAGGTGGACTAGCGGGGCAAAAAGTGAGCAGTTCTTC
TRBJ2-6 | few | NA | TRBV11-1 | CASSLPYNSGANVLTF | TGTGCCAGCAGCTTACCCTACAACTCTGGGGCCAACGTCCTGACTTTC
TRBJ2-7 | NA | NA | TRBV4-3 | CASSQEQGSDEQYF | TGCGCCAGCAGCCAGGAACAGGGTTCCGACGAGCAGTACTTC
TRBJ1-6 | NA | NA | TRBV4-2 | CASSQVESSYNSPLHF | TGTGCCAGCAGCCAAGTCGAGAGCTCCTATAATTCACCCCTCCACTTT
TRBJ2-1 | NA | TRBD1 | TRBV7-7 | CASSLTGKIDEQFF | TGTGCCAGCAGCCTGACAGGGAAAATTGATGAGCAGTTCTTC
TRBJ2-3 | few | NA | TRBV7-6 | CASSLREQGRIHSSTDTQYF | TGTGCCAGCAGCCTCCGGGAGCAGGGGCGAATTCATTCTAGCACAGATACGCAGTATTTT
TRBJ2-3 | NA | NA | TRBV7-2 | CASSFTTSTDTQYF | TGTGCCAGCAGCTTCACCACTAGCACAGATACGCAGTATTTT
TRBJ2-5 | NA | TRBD2 | TRBV7-2 | CASNPSGGGGTQYF | TGTGCCAGCAACCCTAGCGGGGGGGGAGGGACCCAGTACTTC
TRBJ2-3 | few | TRBD2 | TRBV29-1 | CSVEGTSGGPRGSTDTQYF | TGCAGCGTTGAAGGGACTAGCGGGGGCCCCCGGGGGAGCACAGATACGCAGTATTTT
TRBJ2-5 | few | NA | TRBV28 | CASSFRSLETQYF | TGTGCCAGCAGTTTCAGGAGCCTTGAGACCCAGTACTTC
TRBJ2-5 | NA | NA | TRBV6-5 | CASSYSRLQTRNQETQYF | TGTGCCAGCAGTTACTCCCGTTTGCAGACGAGAAACCAAGAGACCCAGTACTTC
TRBJ1-2 | NA | NA | TRBV7-9 | CASSSAAGAPNGYTF | TGTGCCAGCAGCTCAGCAGCGGGGGCGCCGAATGGCTACACCTTC
TRBJ1-4 | few | NA | TRBV15 | CATSPLGEKLFF | TGTGCCACCAGCCCCCTGGGGGAGAAACTGTTTTTT
TRBJ2-1 | few | NA | TRBV29-1 | CSDVGTAYNEQFF | TGCAGCGACGTCGGGACTGCCTACAATGAGCAGTTCTTC
TRBJ2-3 | few | NA | TRBV6-2/TRBV6-3 | CASTRTTSPTDTQYF | TGTGCCAGCACTCGGACTACATCACCCACAGATACGCAGTATTTT
TRBJ1-1 | few | NA | TRBV5-1 | CASSEGQQNTEAFF | TGCGCCAGCAGCGAAGGTCAGCAGAACACTGAAGCTTTCTTT
TRBJ1-5 | NA | NA | TRBV12-3/TRBV12-4 | CASRGQQNQPQHF | TGTGCCAGCAGAGGACAGCAAAATCAGCCCCAGCATTTT
TRBJ1-3 | NA | NA | TRBV7-2 | CASSQVRDGNTIYF | TGTGCCAGCAGCCAAGTCAGGGACGGAAACACCATATATTTT
TRBJ1-2 | many | NA | TRBV12-3/TRBV12-4 | CASSLGDFGYTF | TGTGCCAGCAGTTTAGGGGACTTTGGCTACACCTTC
TRBJ1-1 | NA | NA | TRBV9 | CASSVSTSNTEAFF | TGTGCCAGCAGCGTATCCACATCGAACACTGAAGCTTTCTTT
TRBJ2-3 | NA | TRBD1 | TRBV11-2 | CASSGTGITDTQYF | TGTGCCAGCAGCGGGACAGGGATCACAGATACGCAGTATTTT
TRBJ1-1 | NA | TRBD1 | TRBV7-8 | CASSAYRGKNTEAFF | TGTGCCAGCAGCGCCTACAGGGGGAAGAACACTGAAGCTTTCTTT
TRBJ1-1 | many | NA | TRBV10-3 | CAISDTMSTEAFF | TGTGCCATCAGTGATACGATGTCGACTGAAGCTTTCTTT
TRBJ2-1 | few | TRBD2 | TRBV4-1 | CASSWRLAGGFSEQFF | TGCGCCAGCAGCTGGCGTTTGGCGGGGGGTTTCAGTGAGCAGTTCTTC
TRBJ1-1 | few | NA | TRBV30 | CAWSASVWDTEAFF | TGTGCCTGGAGTGCCTCGGTGTGGGACACTGAAGCTTTCTTT
TRBJ1-1 | few | NA | TRBV10-3 | CAISELEGSSTEAFF | TGTGCCATCAGCGAACTAGAGGGATCGAGCACTGAAGCTTTCTTT